The 3 T cell receptor beta chains listed next were all sequenced from one sample in a study of molecular identifiers for immune sequencing clone quantification. Each CDR3 protein gets one entry after TCRdb re-called the PCR reads with MiXCR. This sample has 250,000 to 350,000 distinct CDR3 sequences, with roughly 23% found just once. Source material: naive CD8+ T cells from blood, with Jurkat cell RNA spiked in. Subset meaning: FACS-sorted CD8+CD4-CCR7+CD45RA+ naive T cells. These receptors were taken from a human donor in good health. Some libraries in this study had Jurkat cell RNA spiked in.

This clonotype was counted between two and nine times. For the CDR3, the DNA is TGCGCCAGCAGCCGAAGCTCCCGTTTGGCTGGGGCCAACGTCCTGACTTTC. This encodes CASSRSSRLAGANVLTF. The chain employs TRBV4-3 and TRBJ2-6; D is ambiguous. The germline V gene has CDR1 LGHNA and CDR2 YSLEER. V lost 4 bases to trimming and J lost 2 bases, with 15 bases between them. The CDR3 contains 17 residues.

This clonotype appeared a few times. The chain recombines TRBV27 with TRBJ1-2; the match to TRBD1 covers 7 bases. CDR1 and CDR2 (germline): MNHEY, SMNVEV (reference sequence). The CDR3 totals 15 residues. Trimming removed 3 bases from V and 4 bases from J; junction bases left unmatched: 8. The CDR3 region is CASSFGAGGSYGYTF. DNA of the CDR3: TGTGCCAGCAGTTTTGGGGCAGGGGGTAGCTATGGCTACACCTTC.

This clonotype was picked up many times. The chain couples TRBV12-3 or TRBV12-4 to TRBJ2-1, with 8 bases identical to TRBD1. V lost 4 bases, J lost 4 bases, and 0 bases stayed unmatched. This CDR3 is built from 13 residues. The CDR3, as DNA: TGTGCCAGCAGTTGGGACAGGTACAATGAGCAGTTCTTC. Translating gives CASSWDRYNEQFF.